This T cell receptor (beta chain) was obtained from a study of blood T cell repertoires in COVID-19. As for the study in general: Sites in the United States, Italy and Spain provided acute and convalescent COVID-19 samples. Nucleic acid was either cDNA or gDNA, and it came from T cells, B-cell-depleted T cells, or PBMCs.

The V end was cut by 1 base, the J end by 4 bases, with 17 bases between. CDR1 and CDR2 from the germline V gene are LNHNV and YYDKDF (reference sequence). This CDR3 spans 17 amino acids. Some clones are missing from TCRdb's copy, which holds only in-frame ones; the method was immunoSEQ multiplex PCR. The sample shows some 48,000 clones, roughly 84% of them seen only once. V usage is TRBV15 and J usage is TRBJ2-1; tentative D call: TRBD2 (6 bases). The sequenced sample was peripheral blood. The TCR was taken from a man over 45 with acute or convalescent COVID-19. The CDR3: CATSRVTGTFKYNEQFF. The CDR3 nucleotides are TGTGCCACCAGCAGAGTAACCGGGACTTTCAAATACAATGAGCAGTTCTTC.